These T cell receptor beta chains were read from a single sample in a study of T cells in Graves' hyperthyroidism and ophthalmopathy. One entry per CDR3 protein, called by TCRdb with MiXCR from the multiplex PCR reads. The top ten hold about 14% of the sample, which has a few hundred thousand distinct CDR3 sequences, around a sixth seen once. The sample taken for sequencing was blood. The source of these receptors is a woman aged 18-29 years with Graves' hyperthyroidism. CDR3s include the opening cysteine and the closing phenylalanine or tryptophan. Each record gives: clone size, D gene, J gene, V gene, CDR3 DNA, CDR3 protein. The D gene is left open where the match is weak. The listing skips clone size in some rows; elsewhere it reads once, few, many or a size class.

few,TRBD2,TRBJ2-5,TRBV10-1,TGCGCCAGCAGTGAACGAGCGGGAGGGCCGAGTGAGACCCAGTACTTC,CASSERAGGPSETQYF
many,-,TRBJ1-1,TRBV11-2,TGTGCCAGCAGCACCGGGACTCTTTTTACTTTCTTT,CASSTGTLFTFF
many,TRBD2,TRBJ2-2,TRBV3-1,TGTGCCAGCAGCCCGGGGACTAGCGCGAACACCGGGGAGCTGTTTTTT,CASSPGTSANTGELFF
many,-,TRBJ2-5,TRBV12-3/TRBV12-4,TGTGCCAGCAGTGCCCAAGAGACCCAGTACTTC,CASSAQETQYF
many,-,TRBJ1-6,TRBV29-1,TGCAGCGTTGAAGAGCAAGTGGGAAAACCCCTCCACTTT,CSVEEQVGKPLHF
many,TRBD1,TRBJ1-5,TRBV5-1,TGCGCCAGCAGCTTGGACGGACAGGGTCGGAATCAGCCCCAGCATTTT,CASSLDGQGRNQPQHF
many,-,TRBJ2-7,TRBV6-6,TGTGCCAGCAGTTACTCGAGTGACAGCGGTTACGAGCAGTACTTC,CASSYSSDSGYEQYF
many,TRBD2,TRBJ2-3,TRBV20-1,TGCAGTGCTAGGGGGGCGGGACTAGCGGCTCATACGCAGTATTTT,CSARGAGLAAHTQYF
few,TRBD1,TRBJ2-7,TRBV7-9,TGTGCCAGCAGCCCCCCCGGGACAGGGGCTTTGTACGAGCAGTACTTC,CASSPPGTGALYEQYF
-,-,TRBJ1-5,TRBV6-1,TGTGCCAGCAGTGAAGGAGCAACCAATCAGCCCCAGCATTTT,CASSEGATNQPQHF
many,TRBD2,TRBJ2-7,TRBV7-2,TGTGCCAGCAGCATACTAGCGGGGGACGCCAGGTCCTACGAGCAGTACTTC,CASSILAGDARSYEQYF
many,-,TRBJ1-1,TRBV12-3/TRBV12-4,TGTGCCAGCAGTTTAGGGCAGTCGAACACTGAAGCTTTCTTT,CASSLGQSNTEAFF
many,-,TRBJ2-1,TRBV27,TGTGCCAGCAGTTATAAGGGCTCCTACAATGAGCAGTTCTTC,CASSYKGSYNEQFF
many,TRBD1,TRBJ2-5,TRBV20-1,TGCAGTGCGAACCGGGACAGGGAGTACTTC,CSANRDREYF
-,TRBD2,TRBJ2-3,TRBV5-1,TGCGCCAGCAGCCCGGGACTAGCGGGGGTCCAAGCCGCGGATACGCAGTATTTT,CASSPGLAGVQAADTQYF
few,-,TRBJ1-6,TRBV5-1,TGCGCCAGCAGTATTCGCCCAGCGTTTAATTCACCCCTCCACTTT,CASSIRPAFNSPLHF
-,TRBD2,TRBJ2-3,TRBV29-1,TGCAGCGTTGCCCTACTAGCGGGGGGGGATACGCAGTATTTT,CSVALLAGGDTQYF
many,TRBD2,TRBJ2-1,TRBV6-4,TGTGCCAGCAGTGACACTAGCGGGGGGTACAATGAGCAGTTCTTC,CASSDTSGGYNEQFF
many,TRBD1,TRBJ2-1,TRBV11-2,TGTGCCAGCAGCCGCGACAGGGGGAATGAGCAGTTCTTC,CASSRDRGNEQFF
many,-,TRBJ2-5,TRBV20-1,TGCAGTGCCTACCAAGAGACCCAGTACTTC,CSAYQETQYF
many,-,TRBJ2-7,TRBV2,TGTGCCAGCAGTGAAGTAAGTTACCCCGAGCAGTACTTC,CASSEVSYPEQYF
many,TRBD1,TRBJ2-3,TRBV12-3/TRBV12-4,TGTGCCAGCAGTTTTTCCGGGACAGGGTACACAGATACGCAGTATTTT,CASSFSGTGYTDTQYF
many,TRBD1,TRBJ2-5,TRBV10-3,TGTGCCATCAGTGAGAGACAGGGTGGAGAGACCCAGTACTTC,CAISERQGGETQYF
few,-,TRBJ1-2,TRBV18,TGTGCCAGCTCACCAGACTCCGGGGCTAACTATGGCTACACCTTC,CASSPDSGANYGYTF
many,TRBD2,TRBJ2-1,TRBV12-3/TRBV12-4,TGTGCCAGCAGCCCTACTGGCGGGGGGTTCGATGAGCAGTTCTTC,CASSPTGGGFDEQFF
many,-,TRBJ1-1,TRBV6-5,TGTGCCAGCAGTTATAGGGCAGATGATAACACTGAAGCTTTCTTT,CASSYRADDNTEAFF
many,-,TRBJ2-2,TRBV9,TGTGCCAGCAGCGTAAATAGGGACACGGACACCGGGGAGCTGTTTTTT,CASSVNRDTDTGELFF
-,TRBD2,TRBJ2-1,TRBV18,TGTGCCAGCTCACCCGGACTAGCGGACGTTTACAATGAGCAGTTCTTC,CASSPGLADVYNEQFF
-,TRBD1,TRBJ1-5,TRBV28,TGTGCCAGCTCAGGGGGCGCGGGCCAGCCCCAGCATTTT,CASSGGAGQPQHF
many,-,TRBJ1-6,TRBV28,TGTGCCAGCACTTCCGGACAGTCATATAATTCACCCCTCCACTTT,CASTSGQSYNSPLHF
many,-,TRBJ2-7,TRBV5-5,TGTGCCAGCAGCGTTGGGGGCTCCTACGAGCAGTACTTC,CASSVGGSYEQYF
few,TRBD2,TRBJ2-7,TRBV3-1,TGTGCCAGCAGCCAAAGGGGGGGACCAACACTAGCGGGGCAGTACTTC,CASSQRGGPTLAGQYF
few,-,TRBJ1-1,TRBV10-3,TGTGCCATCATAAGGGCCCCTAACACTGAAGCTTTCTTT,CAIIRAPNTEAFF
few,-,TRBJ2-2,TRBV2,TGTGCCAGCAAGAGGGACCAGAACACCGGGGAGCTGTTTTTT,CASKRDQNTGELFF
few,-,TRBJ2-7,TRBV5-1,TGCGCCAGCAGCTTCAGGGTCTCCTACGAGCAGTACTTC,CASSFRVSYEQYF
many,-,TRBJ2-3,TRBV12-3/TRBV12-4,TGTGCCAGCAGTTCGGCAGGTCGATTGCCAGATACGCAGTATTTT,CASSSAGRLPDTQYF
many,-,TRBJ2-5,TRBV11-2,TGTGCCAGCAGCGGACCGGGAATAGAGACCCAGTACTTC,CASSGPGIETQYF
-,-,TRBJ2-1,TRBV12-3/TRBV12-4,TGTGCCAGCAGCTACGGGGCTACCTACAATGAGCAGTTCTTC,CASSYGATYNEQFF
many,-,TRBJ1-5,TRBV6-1,TGTGCCAGCACCATCGGTCTCCATCAGCCCCAGCATTTT,CASTIGLHQPQHF
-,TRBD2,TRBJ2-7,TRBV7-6,TGTGCCAGCAGCTTAGTAGGTGGGGGGGGAATCTATTGGGACGAGCAGTACTTC,CASSLVGGGGIYWDEQYF
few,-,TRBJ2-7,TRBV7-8,TGTGCCAGCAGCTTAGGAGTCAGATCCTACGAGCAGTACTTC,CASSLGVRSYEQYF
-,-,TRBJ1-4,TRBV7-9,TGTGCCAGCAGCTTAGTAGGGATTGGTGAAAAACTGCTTTTT,CASSLVGIGEKLLF
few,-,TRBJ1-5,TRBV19,TGTGCCAGCAACACAGGGTACGGCAATCAGCCCCAGCATTTT,CASNTGYGNQPQHF
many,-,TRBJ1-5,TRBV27,TGTGCCAGCAGTTTAGAGGGGATGGTACGAAATCAGCCCCAGCATTTT,CASSLEGMVRNQPQHF
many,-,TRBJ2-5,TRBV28,TGTGCCAGCAGCCCTGCCCCCGCCCAGACCCAGTACTTC,CASSPAPAQTQYF
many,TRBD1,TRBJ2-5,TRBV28,TGTGCCAGCAGCAAAAACAGGGGAAGGTACCAAGAGACCCAGTACTTC,CASSKNRGRYQETQYF
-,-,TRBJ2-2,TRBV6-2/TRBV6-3,TGTGCCAGCAGCTCGGGACAGAACACCGGGGAGCTGTTTTTT,CASSSGQNTGELFF
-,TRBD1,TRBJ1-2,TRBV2,TGTGCCAGCAGTGGTCCGCAGGGGGGACTCTATGGCTACACCTTC,CASSGPQGGLYGYTF
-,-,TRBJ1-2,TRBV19,TGTGCCAGTAGAATCCAAAGGACAGCGACTTTTGGCTACACCTTC,CASRIQRTATFGYTF
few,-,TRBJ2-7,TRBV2,TGTGCCAGCAGTTTGGAACAGGTTTTGAACTCCTACGAGCAGTACTTC,CASSLEQVLNSYEQYF